This T cell receptor (beta chain) is from a study of T-cell reconstitution after alpha-beta-depleted transplantation in children. Preparation of the TCRbeta library was carried out with unique molecular identifiers. TCRdb reprocessed the PCR reads via MiXCR and lists one record per CDR3 protein. The sample carries 640,000 or so distinct CDR3 sequences, approximately 16% recorded once. This clonotype was observed a handful of times. In germline, CDR1 is SEHNR, CDR2 FQNEAQ (reference sequence). Trimming at V came to 6 bases and at J to 6 bases, leaving 10 bases not matched to a gene. The length of the CDR3 is 15 residues.

This chain connects TRBV7-9 to TRBJ1-1; TRBD1 matches at 10 bases. Sequences were derived from PBMCs from the stem cell graft donor, sampled from the stem cell graft. The sequence derives from a human donor who donated a stem cell graft to a child with acute myeloid leukemia. The CDR3 DNA follows: TGTGCCAGCAGTCCACCCGGGACAGGGGCTTCTGAAGCTTTCTTT. Its protein product is CASSPPGTGASEAFF.